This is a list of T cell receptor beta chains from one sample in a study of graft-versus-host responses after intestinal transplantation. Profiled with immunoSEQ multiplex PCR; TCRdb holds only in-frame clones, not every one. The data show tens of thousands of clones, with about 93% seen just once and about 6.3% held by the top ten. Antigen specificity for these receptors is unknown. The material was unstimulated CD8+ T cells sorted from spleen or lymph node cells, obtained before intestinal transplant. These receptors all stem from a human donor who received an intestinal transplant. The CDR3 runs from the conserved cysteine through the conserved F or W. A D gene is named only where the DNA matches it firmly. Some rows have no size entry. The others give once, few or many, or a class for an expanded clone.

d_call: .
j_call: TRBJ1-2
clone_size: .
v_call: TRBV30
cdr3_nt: TGTGCCTGGAGTGTTTCCGAGGGCTACACCTTC
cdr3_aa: CAWSVSEGYTF

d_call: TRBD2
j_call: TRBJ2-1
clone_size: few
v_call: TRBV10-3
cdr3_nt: TGTGCCATCAGAGAGCGGGAGTATGAGCAGTTCTTC
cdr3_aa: CAIREREYEQFF

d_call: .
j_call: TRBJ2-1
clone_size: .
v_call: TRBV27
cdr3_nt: TGTGCCAGCAGTTTTTTCCCCTCCAATGAGCAGTTCTTC
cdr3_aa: CASSFFPSNEQFF

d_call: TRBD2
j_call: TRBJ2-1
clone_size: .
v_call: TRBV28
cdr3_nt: TGTGCCAGCACCAGGACTAGCGGGAGGGAGGCCAATGAGCAGTTCTTC
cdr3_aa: CASTRTSGREANEQFF

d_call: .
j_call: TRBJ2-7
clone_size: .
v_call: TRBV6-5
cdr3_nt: TGTGCCAGCAGTGAAAGTTCAGCTTACGAGCAGTACTTC
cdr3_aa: CASSESSAYEQYF

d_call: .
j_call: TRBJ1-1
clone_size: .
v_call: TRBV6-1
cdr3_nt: TGTGCCAGCGGACTCCCGGGGATTACTGAAGCTTTCTTT
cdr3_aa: CASGLPGITEAFF

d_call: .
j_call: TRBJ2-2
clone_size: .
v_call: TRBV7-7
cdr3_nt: TGTGCCAGCAGCTTAAGTCCGGGGACCTTGAACACCGGGGAGCTGTTTTTT
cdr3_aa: CASSLSPGTLNTGELFF

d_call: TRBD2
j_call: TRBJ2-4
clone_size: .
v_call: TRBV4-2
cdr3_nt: TGTGCCAGCAGCCAAGTAACTAGCGGGACGGCCGGAGAATACATTCAGTACTTC
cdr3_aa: CASSQVTSGTAGEYIQYF

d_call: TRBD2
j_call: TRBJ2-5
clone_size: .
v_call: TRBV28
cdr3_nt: TGTGCCAGCAGTCCGCCGACTAGCGGGGCGGGAGAGACCCAGTACTTC
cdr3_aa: CASSPPTSGAGETQYF

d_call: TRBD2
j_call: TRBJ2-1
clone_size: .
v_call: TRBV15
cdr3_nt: TGTGCCACCAGCAGAGAGTCCGGCAGCGGGGCCTACAATGAGCAGTTCTTC
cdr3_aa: CATSRESGSGAYNEQFF

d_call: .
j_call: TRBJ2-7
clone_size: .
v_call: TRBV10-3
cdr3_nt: TGTGCCATCAGTGAGTCGCAGGGAAAAGGGTACGAGCAGTACTTC
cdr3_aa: CAISESQGKGYEQYF

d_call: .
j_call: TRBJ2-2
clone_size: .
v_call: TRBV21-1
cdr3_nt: TGTGCCAGCAGCAAAGTATGGTCCCCCACCGGGGAGCTGTTTTTT
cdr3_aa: CASSKVWSPTGELFF

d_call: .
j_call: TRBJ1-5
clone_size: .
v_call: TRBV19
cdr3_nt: TGTGCTTCTAAGGCGGATTATAGCAATCAGCCCCAGCATTTT
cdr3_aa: CASKADYSNQPQHF

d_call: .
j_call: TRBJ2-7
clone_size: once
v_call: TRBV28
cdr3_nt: TGTGCCAGCAGACGGACAGACTCCTACGAGCAGTACTTC
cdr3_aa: CASRRTDSYEQYF

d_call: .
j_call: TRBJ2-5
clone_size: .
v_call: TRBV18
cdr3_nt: TGTGCCAGCTCACTCGCGGGTTCCCCGGGAGAGACCCAGTACTTC
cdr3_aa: CASSLAGSPGETQYF

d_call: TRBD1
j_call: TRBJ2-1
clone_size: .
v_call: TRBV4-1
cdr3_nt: TGCGCCAGCAGCCAAGGGACAGGACCCAATGAGCAGTTCTTC
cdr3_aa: CASSQGTGPNEQFF

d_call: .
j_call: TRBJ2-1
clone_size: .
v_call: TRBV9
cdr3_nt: TGTGCCAGCAGCTACCGGGACAAACACAATGAGCAGTTCTTC
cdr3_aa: CASSYRDKHNEQFF

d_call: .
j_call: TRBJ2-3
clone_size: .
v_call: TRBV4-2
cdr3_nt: TGTGCCAGCAGCCGTCTAGAGGGTCCAGATACGCAGTATTTT
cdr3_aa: CASSRLEGPDTQYF

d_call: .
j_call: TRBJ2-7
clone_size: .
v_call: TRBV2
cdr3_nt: TGTGCCGCCCGACTAGGCCCCTACGAGCAGTACTTC
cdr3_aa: CAARLGPYEQYF

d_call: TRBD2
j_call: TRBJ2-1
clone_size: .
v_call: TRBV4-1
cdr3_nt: TGCGCCAGCAGCCAAGAGACTAGCGAGACTGTCCAGTTCTTC
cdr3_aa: CASSQETSETVQFF

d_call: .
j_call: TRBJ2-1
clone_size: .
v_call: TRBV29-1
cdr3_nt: TGCAGCGTTACGAACCAAGGCTCCTACAATGAGCAGTTCTTC
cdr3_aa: CSVTNQGSYNEQFF

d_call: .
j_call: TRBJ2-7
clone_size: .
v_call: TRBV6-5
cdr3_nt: TGTGCCAGCAGTGCCCGGGACGACCTCTACGAGCAGTACTTC
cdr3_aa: CASSARDDLYEQYF

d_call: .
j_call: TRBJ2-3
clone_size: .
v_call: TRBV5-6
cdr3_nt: TGTGCCAGCAGCTTGGGCGGTCCAGCGGGCACAGATACGCAGTATTTT
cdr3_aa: CASSLGGPAGTDTQYF

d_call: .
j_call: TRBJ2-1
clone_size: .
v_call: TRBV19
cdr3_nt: TGTGCCAGTAGTATTTTCGGCGTACCTAGGAATGAGCAGTTCTTC
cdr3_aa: CASSIFGVPRNEQFF

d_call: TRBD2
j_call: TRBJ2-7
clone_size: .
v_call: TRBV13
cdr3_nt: TGTGCCAGCGCAAAGGCGGGGGGTTACGAGCAGTACTTC
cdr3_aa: CASAKAGGYEQYF

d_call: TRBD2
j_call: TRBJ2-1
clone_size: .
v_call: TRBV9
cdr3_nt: TGTGCCAGCAGTCACGCAACTAGCGGGAGTTATAATGAGCAGTTCTTC
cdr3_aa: CASSHATSGSYNEQFF

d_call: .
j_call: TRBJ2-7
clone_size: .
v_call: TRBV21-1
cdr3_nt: TGTGCCAGCAGCAAAGCATTAGACGAGCAGTACTTC
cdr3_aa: CASSKALDEQYF

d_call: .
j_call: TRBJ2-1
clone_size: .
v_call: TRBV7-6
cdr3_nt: TGTGCCAGCAGCTTAGGGGTAGCGGAACCCTACAATGAGCAGTTCTTC
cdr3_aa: CASSLGVAEPYNEQFF

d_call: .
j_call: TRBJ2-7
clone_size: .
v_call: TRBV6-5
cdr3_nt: TGTGCCAGCAGCTTGACTGGAAGCTCCTACGAGCAGTACTTC
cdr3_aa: CASSLTGSSYEQYF

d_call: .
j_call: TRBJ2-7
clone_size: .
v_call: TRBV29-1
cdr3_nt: TGCAGCGTTCAGAAAGGGCTATACGAGCAGTACTTC
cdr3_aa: CSVQKGLYEQYF

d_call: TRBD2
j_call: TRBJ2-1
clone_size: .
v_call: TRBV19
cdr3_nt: TGTGCCAGTAGCGCGATAAGCGGGAACTACAATGAGCAGTTCTTC
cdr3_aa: CASSAISGNYNEQFF

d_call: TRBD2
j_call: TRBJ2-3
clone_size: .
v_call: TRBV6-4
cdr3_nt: TGTGCCAGCAGATCCGCTGGACTAGCGGGAGGAGAGACAGATACGCAGTATTTT
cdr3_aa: CASRSAGLAGGETDTQYF

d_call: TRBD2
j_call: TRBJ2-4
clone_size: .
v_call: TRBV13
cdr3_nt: TGTGCCAGCAGCCCTAGCGGGGGGAAAAACATTCAGTACTTC
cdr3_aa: CASSPSGGKNIQYF

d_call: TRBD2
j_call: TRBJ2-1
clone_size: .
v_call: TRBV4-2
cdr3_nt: TGTGCCAGCAGCCAGAGCGGGGGGGCCCACAATGAGCAGTTCTTC
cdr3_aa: CASSQSGGAHNEQFF

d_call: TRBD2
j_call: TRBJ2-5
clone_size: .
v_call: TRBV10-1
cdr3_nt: TGCGCCAGCAATGGGAGGGAGGAGCCCCAAGAGACCCAGTACTTC
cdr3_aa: CASNGREEPQETQYF

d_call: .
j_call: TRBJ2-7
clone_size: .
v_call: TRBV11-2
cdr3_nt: TGTGCCAGCAGCGGGGATAGCAGACTACAGTACTTC
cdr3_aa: CASSGDSRLQYF

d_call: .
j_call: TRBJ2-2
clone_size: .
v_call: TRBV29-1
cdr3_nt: TGCAGCGTTCCGGTGGCGGCCGGGGAGCTGTTTTTT
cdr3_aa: CSVPVAAGELFF

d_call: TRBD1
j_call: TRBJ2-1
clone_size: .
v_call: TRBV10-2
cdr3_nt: TGCGCCAGCAGTGAGTCGGTTGGTGCAGGCAGGGGGAGTGAGCAGTTCTTC
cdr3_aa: CASSESVGAGRGSEQFF

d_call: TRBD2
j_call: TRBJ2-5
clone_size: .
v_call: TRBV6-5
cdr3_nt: TGTGCCAGCAGTTACTATTCCGAGGGAGGGGAGACCCAGTACTTC
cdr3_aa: CASSYYSEGGETQYF